This TCR beta chain was observed in a study of T cell responses to AZD1222 COVID-19 vaccine. Profiled with immunoSEQ multiplex PCR; TCRdb holds only in-frame clones, not every one. Of 110,000 to 150,000 clones in the sample, more than 85% were seen once. Per germline, CDR1 SQVTM and CDR2 ANQGSEA. The CDR3 consists of 13 residues. V lost 4 bases and J lost 7, with 16 bases in between. Sequenced material: peripheral blood, taken on day 0 of AZD1222 vaccination. The chain links TRBV29-1 to TRBJ1-2, with D possibly being TRBD1 (5 bases). This TCR was sampled from an adult in good health. As DNA, the CDR3 is TGCAGCGTTGTCCGGAGGCAGGGTACTGGCTACACCTTC. Translated: CSVVRRQGTGYTF.